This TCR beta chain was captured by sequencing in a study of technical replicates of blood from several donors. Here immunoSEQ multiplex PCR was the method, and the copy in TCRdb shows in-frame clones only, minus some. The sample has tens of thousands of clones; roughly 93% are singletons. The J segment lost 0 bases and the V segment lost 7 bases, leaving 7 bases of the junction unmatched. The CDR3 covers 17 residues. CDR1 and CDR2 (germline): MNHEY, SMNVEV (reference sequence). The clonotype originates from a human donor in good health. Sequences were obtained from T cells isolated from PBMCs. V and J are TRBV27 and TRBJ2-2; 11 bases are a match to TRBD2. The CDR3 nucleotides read TGTGCCAGCATAACTAGCGGGGGACTCGCGAACACCGGGGAGCTGTTTTTT. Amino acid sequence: CASITSGGLANTGELFF.